Sequencing of this T cell receptor beta chain was carried out in a study of T-cell reconstitution after alpha-beta-depleted transplantation in children. The CDR3 is 12 residues long. Germline V gene sequence: CDR1 KGHDR, CDR2 SFDVKD. V lost 3 bases to trimming and J lost 3 bases, with 4 bases between them. This clonotype was seen a few times. Preparation of the TCRbeta library involved a method that used unique molecular identifiers. TCRdb used MiXCR to reprocess the PCR reads, holding one entry per CDR3 protein. The repertoire holds 500,000 to 650,000 distinct CDR3 sequences, with over 10% as singletons.

This clonotype was sampled from a male patient aged 10-17 years who had a stem cell transplant for acute myeloid leukemia, so the T cells may come from the graft donor. The input for sequencing was PBMCs, mostly from graft donor cells, taken 360 days after TCRalphabeta/CD19-depleted stem cell transplant. The chain couples TRBV24-1 to TRBJ2-5; no clear D. This CDR3 is CATSDGKETQYF. In DNA, the CDR3 is TGTGCCACCAGTGATGGCAAAGAGACCCAGTACTTC.